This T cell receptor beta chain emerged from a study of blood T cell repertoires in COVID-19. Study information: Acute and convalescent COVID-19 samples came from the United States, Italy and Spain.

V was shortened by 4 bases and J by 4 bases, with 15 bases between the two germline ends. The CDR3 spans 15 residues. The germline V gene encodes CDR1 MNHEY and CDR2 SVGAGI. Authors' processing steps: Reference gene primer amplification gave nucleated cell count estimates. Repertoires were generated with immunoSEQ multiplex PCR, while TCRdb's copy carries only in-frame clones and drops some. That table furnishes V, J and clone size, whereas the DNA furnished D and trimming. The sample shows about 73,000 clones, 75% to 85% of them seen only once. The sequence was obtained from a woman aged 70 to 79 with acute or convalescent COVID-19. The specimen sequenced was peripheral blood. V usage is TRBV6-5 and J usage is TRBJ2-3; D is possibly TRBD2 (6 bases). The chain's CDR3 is CASSFTEGRSDTQYF. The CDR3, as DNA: TGTGCCAGCAGTTTCACGGAGGGGCGGTCAGATACGCAGTATTTT.